This TCR beta chain derives from a study of blood T cell repertoires in COVID-19. Looking at the study overall: Sites across the United States, Italy and Spain contributed samples from acute and convalescent COVID-19.

The germline CDR1 and CDR2 sequences are MDHEN and SYDVKM. V lost 5 bases, J lost 4 bases, and 15 bases lay in between. The CDR3 is made up of 15 amino acids. The table came from immunoSEQ multiplex PCR; TCRdb's copy has only in-frame clones and leaves some out. The sample contains some 140,000 clones, roughly 90% of which appear only once. The V gene is TRBV28, the J gene TRBJ1-3, with no clear D. Source material: peripheral blood. The TCR comes from a man between 65 and 85 years old with active COVID-19. The DNA of the CDR3 is TGTGCCAGCAGTCCACCCGGAGGAGGAGGAAACACCATATATTTT. It is translated as CASSPPGGGGNTIYF.